Each of the 12 T cell receptor beta chains below was sequenced from the same sample in a study of T cell clonality in common variable immunodeficiency. Study outcomes and limitations: In common variable immunodeficiency, TCR beta chains reportedly carried fewer deletions and N-nucleotide insertions.

Assay used: immunoSEQ multiplex PCR; TCRdb lists only in-frame clones, some missing. The profile covers 7,800 or so clones, none occurring a single time. These receptors lack a known antigen. Material for sequencing was peripheral blood mononuclear cells. The receptors stem from a human donor with common variable immunodeficiency.

In this sample, this clone turned up a few times. CDR3: CAWSVPQGGSPLHF. CDR3 bases read: TGTGCCTGGAGTGTACCTCAGGGCGGATCACCC. V usage is TRBV30 and J usage is TRBJ1-6; weak D call: TRBD1 (5 bases). From the germline J gene comes the end of the CDR3, since the read stops 3 residues before it. From germline, CDR1 is GTSNPN and CDR2 SVGIG (reference sequence). This CDR3 region has 14 residues. Deletions cut 0 bases from V and 10 bases from J, with 13 bases between.

This clone has ten or more counts. Read data end 3 residues before the CDR3 end; the end is taken from the germline J gene. V and J are TRBV11-2 and TRBJ1-1, with a tentative D call TRBD1 (6 bases). The CDR3 has 14 amino acids. Germline V gene lookup returns CDR1 SGHAT and CDR2 FQNNGV. V lost 3 bases and J 3 bases, leaving 11 bases between the germline ends. The CDR3 spells CASSFQGTDTEAFF. The part of the CDR3 DNA that was read is TGTGCCAGCAGCTTTCAGGGGACGGACACTGAA.

In the case of this clone: Read coverage stops 3 residues before the CDR3 terminus; the germline J gene supplies the remainder. Other DNA sequences from this sample encode an identical CDR3 as well. The chain carries TRBV18 and TRBJ2-1; TRBD2 agrees at 14 bases. V lost 6 bases and J lost 9; bases outside the gene matches: 16. Germline V lookup: CDR1 KGHSH, CDR2 LQKENI. CDR3 length: 18 residues. CDR3 DNA, as far as it was read: TGTGCCAGCTCCCCCTCCGCGGGACTAGCGGGAGTCTCGGGTGAG. It translates to CASSPSAGLAGVSGE. The entire CDR3 protein is CASSPSAGLAGVSGEQFF.

This clone appeared a few times. With the read ending 3 residues before the CDR3 end, the germline J gene is used to fill in that end. This chain joins TRBV18 and TRBJ1-4, with D perhaps matching TRBD1 (5 bases). Germline loops: CDR1 KGHSH, CDR2 LQKENI. Trimming took off 6 bases at V and 8 bases at J, with 16 bases between the two ends. This CDR3 is built from 14 residues. The CDR3 bases that were read are TGTGCCAGCTCCCCCGCCGGGGGAGACGAAAAA. It is translated as CASSPAGGDEK. The entire CDR3 protein reads CASSPAGGDEKLFF.

This clone was seen repeatedly, ten times or more. The read finishes 3 residues shy of the CDR3 end, and the germline J gene is used to complete it. The chain recombines TRBV18 with TRBJ2-1; 7 bases are a match to TRBD2. Germline V lookup: CDR1 KGHSH, CDR2 LQKENI. The CDR3 runs to 17 residues. V was pared by 1 base and J by 3 bases, with 9 bases of the junction left unmatched. The CDR3 is CASSPQVQAGLYNEQFF. The DNA read from the CDR3 is TGTGCCAGCTCACCACAGGTACAAGCGGGGCTCTACAATGAG.

This clone ranks as medium-sized. The DNA ends 3 residues before the CDR3 does, and the rest of the CDR3 is filled in from the germline J gene. J is TRBJ2-1 and V is TRBV18, with TRBD2 matching over 9 bases. J gave up 9 bases and V 5 bases, and 14 bases lay outside the gene matches. The germline V gene has CDR1 KGHSH and CDR2 LQKENI. CDR3 length: 16 residues. Incomplete CDR3 DNA: TGTGCCAGCTCATCCACCGGGGGTAGCGGGAGACTTGAG. It specifies CASSSTGGSGRLE. The CDR3 in full is CASSSTGGSGRLEQFF. The full variable domain, completed using reference TRBV18 and TRBJ2-1, is NAGVMQNPRHLVRRRGQEARLRCSPMKGHSHVYWYRQLPEEGLKFMVYLQKENIIDESGMPKERFSAEFPKEGPSILRIQQVVRGDSAAYFCASSSTGGSGRLEQFFGPGTRLTVL.

Points on this clone: The read halts 3 residues ahead of the CDR3 end, with the missing end drawn from the germline J gene. This chain connects TRBV11-2 to TRBJ2-1, with TRBD2 identical over 9 bases. Germline V gives CDR1 SGHAT, CDR2 FQNNGV. This CDR3 comprises 14 residues. With 1 base clipped from V and 9 bases from J, the junction kept 4 bases outside the gene matches. CDR3 in amino acids: CASSLGGTSFEQFF. CDR3 bases read: TGTGCCAGCAGCTTAGGAGGGACTAGCTTTGAG.

This clone was detected a few times. The read ends 3 residues before the CDR3 terminus; that terminus is restored from the germline J gene. The chain joins TRBV2 to TRBJ1-1; unclear D gene. V lost 7 bases and J lost 1, with 4 bases in between. The CDR3 sequence is 11 residues long. CDR1 SNHLY and CDR2 FYNNEI come from the germline V gene. CDR3 loop: CASTENTEAFF. The CDR3 DNA, read in part, is TGTGCCAGCACAGAGAACACTGAA.

A note on this clone: The read terminates 3 residues ahead of where the CDR3 ends, so the germline J gene completes it. V is TRBV19 and J is TRBJ2-1; 7 positions agree with TRBD1. The CDR3 runs 14 residues. The germline gives CDR1 LNHDA, CDR2 SQIVND (reference sequence). The J segment lost 4 bases and the V segment lost 8 bases, leaving 8 bases of the junction unmatched. This CDR3 reads CASSIQGLYNEQFF. The DNA read from the CDR3 is TGTGCCAGTTCGATACAGGGGCTGTACAATGAG.

This clone is medium-sized. The CDR3 end falls 3 residues outside the read, so it is completed with the germline J gene. The chain recombines TRBV19 with TRBJ2-1, with D possibly being TRBD1 (5 bases). CDR1 and CDR2 from the germline V gene are LNHDA and SQIVND (reference sequence). Between the trimmed V and J ends, which lost 1 base and 7 bases, there was a span of 11 bases. This CDR3 is built from 14 residues. The CDR3 DNA, read in part, is TGTGCCAGTAGTATAGGGATAGCAGGGAATGAG. Protein product: CASSIGIAGNE. The full CDR3 is CASSIGIAGNEQFF. Complete variable domain (other parts from reference TRBV19 and TRBJ2-1): DGGITQSPKYLFRKEGQNVTLSCEQNLNHDAMYWYRQDPGQGLRLIYYSQIVNDFQKGDIAEGYSVSREKKESFPLTVTSAQKNPTAFYLCASSIGIAGNEQFFGPGTRLTVL.

This clone was detected only a few times. The CDR3 spells CAWSVLGGSETQYF. The CDR3 bases that were read are TGTGCCTGGAGTGTACTAGGCGGGAGTGAGACC. The chain couples TRBV30 to TRBJ2-5; 7 nucleotides line up with TRBD2. The sequence runs out 3 residues before the end of the CDR3; the remainder is reconstructed from the germline J gene. This CDR3 region has 14 residues. Trimming cost V 0 bases and J 5 bases; bases outside gene matches: 6. CDR1 is GTSNPN, CDR2 SVGIG, per germline (reference sequence).

This clone is classed as medium-sized. Here the CDR3 reads CASSLQASTEAFF. The sequenced part of the CDR3 DNA is TGTGCCAGCAGCTTACAGGCATCCACTGAA. The rearrangement joins TRBV7-3 to TRBJ1-1; D uncertain. The CDR3 extends 3 residues past the end of the read, so its final part is completed from the germline J gene. V was cut by 2 bases and J by 4 bases, with 8 bases left in between. Germline CDR1 SGHTA, CDR2 FQGTGA. The length of the CDR3 is 13 residues.